One sample yielded the 14 T cell receptor beta chains listed below, sequenced in a study of regulatory T cells in long-lasting Graves disease. In building TCR beta libraries, iRepertoire HTBI primers were used together with Arm-PCR of CDR3 regions. TCRdb processed the multiplex PCR reads anew with MiXCR; each CDR3 protein has one entry. The profile shows about 300,000 distinct CDR3 sequences, 15% to 20% of them singletons. The time point: newly diagnosed GD, antithyroid drugs for less than 3 months. Preparation of the TCR library used RNA extracted from PBMCs. The specimen comprised peripheral blood mononuclear cells (PBMCs), sampled at new diagnosis, from a patient treated with antithyroid drugs. The receptor source for this set is a female donor with Graves disease.

This clonotype has only a few counts. The chain has TRBV6-1 and TRBJ2-1; D remains ambiguous. Germline lookup yields CDR1 MNHNS and CDR2 SASEGT. Trimming cost V 6 bases and J 5 bases, with 17 bases left between them. The CDR3 loop spans 15 amino acids. Here the CDR3 DNA reads TGTGCCAGCAGCCTTGACTGGGCTGGAGACAATGAGCAGTTCTTC. Its translation is CASSLDWAGDNEQFF.

This clonotype was counted ten times or more. The chain employs TRBV6-1 and TRBJ1-1; maybe TRBD1 (5 bases). The germline CDR1 and CDR2 sequences are MNHNS and SASEGT. The V gene lost 8 bases and the J gene lost 1 base, with 20 bases spanning the gap. The CDR3 sequence is 16 residues long. CDR3 protein: CASSKGWGVENTEAFF. The CDR3 region has the DNA TGTGCCAGCTCGAAGGGGTGGGGGGTGGAGAACACTGAAGCTTTCTTT.

A remark on this clonotype: With a far larger clone one base away, a read error is the likely cause. The genes are TRBV2 and TRBJ2-7, with TRBD2 matching 10 bases. The V gene end was trimmed by 8 bases and the J gene end by 7 bases; junction bases not matched to a gene: 14. The CDR3 runs 15 residues. Germline V gene lookup returns CDR1 SNHLY and CDR2 FYNNEI. The CDR3 DNA reads as TGTGCCAGCTCGAATAGCGGGAGGTCTGGCAATGAGCAGTACTTC. This codes for CASSNSGRSGNEQYF.

This clonotype came up many times. The CDR3 sequence is CASSDPGQGRNEQFF. The CDR3 region has the DNA TGCGCCAGCAGTGATCCGGGACAGGGTCGGAATGAGCAGTTCTTC. The chain links TRBV10-1 to TRBJ2-1, with TRBD1 matching over 9 bases. Germline CDR1 is WNHNN and CDR2 is SYGVQD (reference sequence). This CDR3 spans 15 amino acids. V lost 3 bases, J lost 7 bases, and 7 bases stayed unmatched.

This clonotype was recorded many times. V gene TRBV30 combines with J gene TRBJ2-5; the D gene is possibly TRBD1 (6 bases). The CDR3 spans 14 residues. Germline CDR1 and CDR2: GTSNPN and SVGIG (reference sequence). V lost 3 bases to trimming and J lost 3 bases, with 14 bases between them. CDR3 in DNA: TGTGCCTGGAGGGTAACAGGGAAGAAAGAGACCCAGTACTTC. It specifies CAWRVTGKKETQYF.

CDR3 amino acids: CASSIQGTSGTEQYF. In nucleotides, the CDR3 is TGTGCCAGTAGTATTCAGGGGACTAGCGGGACCGAGCAGTACTTC. The chain combines TRBV19 with TRBJ2-7; 13 bases match TRBD2. This CDR3 is 15 amino acids long. Per the germline V gene, CDR1 is LNHDA and CDR2 is SQIVND (reference sequence). With V trimmed by 3 bases and J by 6 bases, 5 bases remained unmatched.

This clonotype was counted ten times or more. This chain joins TRBV28 and TRBJ2-3; 7 bases map to TRBD1. The CDR3 extends over 15 amino acids. Trimming took 3 bases from V and 2 from J; bases not matched to a gene: 5. In germline, CDR1 is MDHEN, CDR2 SYDVKM. CDR3 in DNA: TGTGCCAGCAGTTTGGGACAGAGCCCCACAGATACGCAGTATTTT. This gives the protein CASSLGQSPTDTQYF.

This clonotype was counted many times. The rearrangement uses TRBV28 and TRBJ1-4, with D unclear. This CDR3 spans 15 amino acids. Germline values: CDR1 MDHEN, CDR2 SYDVKM. V was pared by 1 base and J by 6 bases, with 12 bases between. CDR3 region: CASSLSGGSHEKLFF. For the CDR3, the DNA is TGTGCCAGCAGTTTATCGGGCGGGAGTCATGAAAAACTGTTTTTT.

This clonotype was seen ten or more times. The J gene is TRBJ2-5, the V gene TRBV27, with D possibly matching TRBD2 (5 bases). Looked up from germline, CDR1 is MNHEY and CDR2 is SMNVEV (reference sequence). Trimming shortened V by 6 bases and J by 5 bases, and 16 bases separated the two germline ends. The CDR3 spans 14 residues. The CDR3 DNA follows: TGTGCCAGCAGCCCCTCGGGGTTCGCGGAGACCCAGTACTTC. Its protein is CASSPSGFAETQYF.

The table lists this clonotype with many counts. This chain uses TRBV5-1 with TRBJ2-3; TRBD2 might be the D (6 bases). The CDR3 is 16 residues long. Germline CDR1 is SGHRS and CDR2 is YFSETQ. Deletions cut 0 bases from V and 0 bases from J, with 11 bases between. In nucleotides, the CDR3 is TGCGCCAGCAGCTTGGGACTAGTGACTAGCACAGATACGCAGTATTTT. Translated, it gives CASSLGLVTSTDTQYF.

This clonotype was seen a handful of times. This sequence joins TRBV11-3 and TRBJ2-2; 10 nucleotides line up with TRBD1. Germline V gene lookup returns CDR1 SGHNT and CDR2 YENEEA. With 4 bases clipped from V and 6 bases from J, the junction kept 5 bases outside the gene matches. This CDR3 is built from 15 residues. CDR3 amino acids: CASSSDRGWAGELFF. CDR3 in DNA: TGTGCCAGCAGCTCGGACAGGGGGTGGGCCGGGGAGCTGTTTTTT.

This clonotype was seen repeatedly, ten times or more. This chain joins TRBV7-8 and TRBJ2-1, with 11 positions matching TRBD2. The length of the CDR3 is 14 residues. Germline trimming cut 3 bases from V and 6 bases from J; bases unmatched to any gene: 1. Germline V gene lookup returns CDR1 SGHVS and CDR2 FQNEAQ. Written as DNA, the CDR3 is TGTGCCAGCAGCTTGACTAGCGGGACCAATGAGCAGTTCTTC. This encodes CASSLTSGTNEQFF.

The table lists this clonotype with many counts. CDR3 sequence (DNA): TGTGCCAGAGAGGATGAAGCTTTCTTT. As protein: CAREDEAFF. The rearrangement uses TRBV9 and TRBJ1-1; D remains ambiguous. Germline V gene data show CDR1 as SGDLS and CDR2 as YYNGEE. The CDR3 contains 9 residues. Trimming stripped 8 bases from V and 7 bases from J, with 6 bases between.

This clonotype came up many times. The CDR3 region has the DNA TGCAGTGCTTATTCTAAGGAAGCTTTCTTT. Translated, it gives CSAYSKEAFF. V and J are TRBV20-1 and TRBJ1-1; no firm D call. The CDR3 is 10 amino acids. Germline lookup yields CDR1 DFQATT and CDR2 SNEGSKA (reference sequence). Trimming removed 5 bases from V and 8 bases from J, with 9 bases in between.